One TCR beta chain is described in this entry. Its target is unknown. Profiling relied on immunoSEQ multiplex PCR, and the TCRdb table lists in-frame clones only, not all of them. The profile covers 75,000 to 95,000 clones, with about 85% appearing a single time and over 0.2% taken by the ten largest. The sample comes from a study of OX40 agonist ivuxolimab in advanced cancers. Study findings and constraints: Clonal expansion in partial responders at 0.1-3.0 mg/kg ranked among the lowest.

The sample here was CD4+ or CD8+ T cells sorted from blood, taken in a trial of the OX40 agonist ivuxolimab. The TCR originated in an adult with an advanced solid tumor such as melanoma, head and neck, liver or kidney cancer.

CDR3 coding DNA: TGTGCCAGCGATAGCGGGGGGATCCACAATGAGCAGTTCTTC. Protein sequence: CASDSGGIHNEQFF. The chain is built from TRBV28 and TRBJ2-1, with 10 positions matching TRBD2. The trim removed 8 bases at V and 5 bases at J, leaving 6 bases unmatched. This CDR3 region has 14 residues. Germline CDR1 reads MDHEN; CDR2 reads SYDVKM.